This TCR beta chain was profiled in a study of regulatory T cells in long-lasting Graves disease (dated by TCRdb to the early 2020s). Regarding the study in general: To count as having persistent Graves' disease, a patient had to have received antithyroid drug treatment for over 5 years with TSH receptor autoantibodies remaining persistently positive. Antithyroid drugs had been taken for around 9.8 years on average by persistent Graves' disease patients in the clinical cohort. The study was registered as a clinical trial and conducted in China. A total of some 35 samples underwent TCR sequencing, from roughly 13 patients with persistent Graves' disease and roughly 20 patients with newly diagnosed Graves' disease. Peripheral blood TCR sequencing and RNA sequencing compared persistent Graves' disease patients with newly diagnosed Graves' disease patients. The paper as a whole reports these results and caveats: Persistent patients shared more public clonotypes among themselves (2,741) than newly diagnosed patients did (nearly 1,000). Preferential use of TRBV28, TRBJ1-2 and TRBJ2-5 was observed in persistent disease, whereas TRBV20-1 and TRBJ2-1 were favored in newly diagnosed disease. Lower TCR Shannon entropy and fewer highly expanded clones were observed in persistent Graves' disease patients than in newly diagnosed patients, which suggested clonal expansion. Only the TCR beta chain was sequenced and analyzed. The small sample size was acknowledged by the authors as a limitation that may reduce accuracy. Only peripheral blood was studied, because thyroid tissue, the primary lesion, was inaccessible.

The intended sense of this specimen's time point label: persistent/refractory GD, antithyroid drugs over 5 years with positive TRAb. RNA was extracted from PBMCs in TRIzol for both TCR sequencing and RNA sequencing. Graves' disease was diagnosed according to American Thyroid Association guidelines. Patients for the study were recruited at an endocrinology department in Xi'an, China. From each patient, about 8.9 milliliters of peripheral blood was collected into an EDTA anticoagulant tube. Ficoll Paque Plus density gradient separation was used to isolate PBMCs, and no additional T cell sorting was done. An Agilent 2100 Bioanalyzer and agarose gel were used to check RNA quality, while a NanoDrop 2000 measured RNA concentration. From a lookup of the germline V gene, CDR1 and CDR2 are MNHNS and SASEGT. Compared with germline, V lacks 6 bases and J lacks 3 bases; bases without a gene match: 5. The CDR3 has 14 amino acids, counting the end cysteine and phenylalanine. The entry retains the CDR3 DNA only, 42 bases that are in frame from base 1.

Comments on this clonotype: Its target antigen remains unknown. Per-base quality was not reported, and no clone a single base away is much larger than it.

The library was prepared using multiplex PCR. Sequenced on an Illumina HiSeq 4000. TCR beta libraries were built with iRepertoire HTBI primers and Arm-PCR amplification of CDR3 regions. Before sequencing, the PCR products went through gel purification. Under the source paper's analysis protocol: Gene usage analysis of CDR3 amino acid clonotypes used the approximately 56 TRBV and around 13 TRBJ segments found across samples. COPE and FqMerger were used to merge filtered high-quality paired reads into contigs. BLAST was used to align contigs to the IMGT TRBV, TRBD and TRBJ reference genes, and CDR3 was defined following IMGT. Highly expanded clones were defined as clonotypes with a frequency above 0.1%. Shannon entropy was used to measure repertoire diversity, and the Gini coefficient was used to measure V-J evenness. A clonotype was considered public if more than one individual shared it. TCRdb's own reprocessing of the public reads used fastp at Q25 and MiXCR and kept productive beta chains. Rows with a matching CDR3 protein are joined into one entry that keeps the most common DNA and genes. In this record, the V and J calls reflect TCRdb's handling and not the investigators' own analysis. For this sample there are roughly 700,000 distinct CDR3 sequences; 25% to 35% appear just once. The ten largest clones capture about 42% of the sample.

This sequence was found in a female donor with Graves disease. This receptor chain uses TRBV6-1 and TRBJ1-3; TRBD1 aligns with 7 central bases. Sequencing used peripheral blood mononuclear cells (PBMCs), obtained when the disease was refractory, from a patient treated with antithyroid drugs. CDR3 protein: CASRRQGIGNTIYF. The base sequence is TGTGCCAGCAGGAGACAGGGTATTGGAAACACCATATATTTT.